This TCR beta chain was captured by sequencing in a study of blood T cell repertoires in COVID-19. Study-wide context: Sources were T cells, B-cell-depleted T cells, or PBMCs; the material itself was cDNA or gDNA.

Under the authors' procedure: Estimated nucleated cell counts came from reference gene primer amplification. The assay was immunoSEQ multiplex PCR, and TCRdb's table has in-frame clones only and misses some. That table is the source of V, J and clone size, and D and trimming were worked out from the DNA. The sample holds about 140,000 clones, 65% to 90% seen once. V gave up 6 bases and J gave up 7 bases; unmatched junction bases: 14. The CDR3 contains 16 residues. CDR1 and CDR2 from the germline V gene are SNHLY and FYNNEI. The sample comprised peripheral blood. This clonotype was sampled from a human donor in a cohort sampled during active COVID-19. V is TRBV2 and J is TRBJ1-5; TRBD1 agrees at 8 bases. In nucleotides, the CDR3 is TGTGCCAGCAGGGGAACCTACGACAGGGGAGGCCAGCCCCAGCATTTT. Translated, it gives CASRGTYDRGGQPQHF.